This T cell receptor beta chain was captured by sequencing in a study of cytomegalovirus exposure and HLA in healthy donors. General study points: Common viral pathogens seemed to be connected with several of the most significant clusters, according to a later analysis. While the bulk of TCR sequences proved rare, some public TCRs turned up in many donors. An ancestry cluster, one associated with Asian ancestry, reportedly showed fewer N-insertions than the roughly 700-donor mean in a later analysis.

Concerning this clone itself: The antigen is undetermined.

The PCR employed 60 Vbeta primers together with 13 Jbeta primers. Clones were sequenced by immunoSEQ multiplex PCR, and TCRdb holds only the in-frame ones, with some missing. The sample records 130,000 or so clones, approximately 77% being singletons. Germline V gene data show CDR1 as SGHTA and CDR2 as FQGNSA. V lost 5 bases, J lost 10 bases, and 26 bases lay in between. The CDR3 loop spans 16 amino acids. Sequencing was done on a sample of PBMCs. This chain joins TRBV7-2 and TRBJ1-1; D remains ambiguous. The sequence was obtained from a woman aged 55-70 years in good health and CMV-seronegative. The CDR3 sequence: CASSLSLPGLGMGAFF. The CDR3 DNA follows: TGTGCCAGCAGCCTTTCTCTACCCGGACTGGGAATGGGAGCTTTCTTT.